In this sample, the clone carrying this T cell receptor (beta chain) turned up many times. Antigen unknown. Unique molecular identifiers, one per molecule, were present on every TCR cDNA molecule. In TCRdb, the 5' RACE reads were re-called with MiXCR into one record per CDR3 protein. The sample includes tens of thousands of distinct CDR3 sequences, approximately 12% of them seen just once. The sample is drawn from a study of spatial heterogeneity in lung cancer. Time point in this sample: sample taken at primary tumor resection. Frozen PBMC, nontumor lung or tumor provided whole RNA, which was sequenced unsorted. Samples came from some 71 TRACERx patients with untreated early-stage lung cancer. Per the germline V gene, CDR1 is MNHEY and CDR2 is SVGEGT. Trimming pared 2 bases from V and 6 bases from J, leaving 4 bases between. This CDR3 comprises 12 residues. The study, taken as a whole, reports: Among blood samples, ubiquitous expanded tumor TCRs appeared more at resection than at follow-up.

This chain links TRBV6-2 or TRBV6-3 with TRBJ2-2; D unclear. The clonotype comes from a male donor with early-stage non-small cell lung cancer. The sequenced sample was PBMCs, obtained at surgery. DNA of the CDR3: TGTGCCAGCAGTTACGTACCCGGGGAGCTGTTTTTT. This encodes CASSYVPGELFF.